These 17 T cell receptor beta chains were sequenced from one sample in a study of T cells in Graves' hyperthyroidism and ophthalmopathy. The TCR beta CDR3 regions underwent amplification using RNA transcripts as the source. Primed by the HTBI set, a first-round RT-PCR was run on the TCR CDR3. TCRdb used MiXCR to reprocess the multiplex PCR reads, holding one entry per CDR3 protein. This table has approximately 360,000 distinct CDR3 sequences, 25% appearing once. What was sequenced was blood. Every receptor here comes from a man aged 45-60 years with Graves' hyperthyroidism.

V gene TRBV29-1 combines with J gene TRBJ2-5; D uncertain. V lost 5 bases and J lost 4, with 17 bases in between. The CDR3 consists of 14 residues. CDR1 and CDR2 from the germline V gene are SQVTM and ANQGSEA. The CDR3 bases are TGCAGCGTTCGAAGTCCGGCGAAAGGAGAGACCCAGTACTTC. Protein product: CSVRSPAKGETQYF.

The genes are TRBV6-1 and TRBJ1-1; no firm D call. The CDR3 spans 15 residues. CDR1 and CDR2 (germline): MNHNS, SASEGT. V gave up 3 bases and J gave up 4 bases, with 15 bases separating them. The CDR3 is CASSDGPGGGTEAFF. Written as DNA, the CDR3 is TGTGCCAGCAGTGATGGCCCAGGCGGAGGCACTGAAGCTTTCTTT.

The sample holds a few counts of this clonotype. This chain links TRBV3-1 with TRBJ2-1; 12 positions match TRBD2. V shed 2 bases, J shed 6 bases, and the junction held 8 bases outside the gene matches. Germline V gene data show CDR1 as LGHDT and CDR2 as YNNKEL (reference sequence). This CDR3 contains 17 residues. DNA for the CDR3: TGTGCCAGCAGCCAAAGTTGGCTAGCGGGAGGGGGCAATGAGCAGTTCTTC. Protein product: CASSQSWLAGGGNEQFF.

This clonotype was recorded at least ten times. V and J are TRBV20-1 and TRBJ2-5, with 13 bases that match TRBD2. Germline CDR1 and CDR2: DFQATT and SNEGSKA (reference sequence). Trimming at V came to 0 bases and at J to 7 bases, leaving 2 bases not matched to a gene. There are 14 residues in the CDR3. The DNA for the CDR3 is TGCAGTGCTAGAGACGGGACTAGCGGGGCGACCCAGTACTTC. This codes for CSARDGTSGATQYF.

The chain couples TRBV28 to TRBJ1-2; tentative D call: TRBD1 (6 bases). The CDR3 covers 14 residues. The germline CDR1 and CDR2 sequences are MDHEN and SYDVKM. Trimming shortened V by 7 bases and J by 6 bases, and 18 bases separated the two germline ends. CDR3 amino acids: CASTQGDRADGYTF. CDR3 in DNA: TGTGCCAGCACACAGGGCGACCGGGCAGATGGCTACACCTTC.

CDR3 amino acids: CASSPGTGPRADTQYF. CDR3 in DNA: TGTGCCAGCAGCCCCGGGACAGGGCCTCGGGCAGATACGCAGTATTTT. The V gene is TRBV7-3, the J gene TRBJ2-3, with 9 bases that match TRBD1. CDR3 length: 16 amino acids. Germline V CDR1 and CDR2: SGHTA, FQGTGA. After removal of 5 bases from V and 4 bases from J, the junction contained 10 bases not matched to a gene.

In its sample, this clonotype was seen a few times. This sequence joins TRBV10-3 and TRBJ2-1; D is possibly TRBD1 or TRBD2 (8 bases each). Trimming pared 4 bases from V and 9 bases from J, leaving 37 bases between. Germline lookup yields CDR1 ENHRY and CDR2 SYGVKD. There are 21 residues in the CDR3. In nucleotides, the CDR3 is TGTGCCATCAGTGGCGGGCCGGACAGGGCTGTGACTAGCGAAATAGGTGGTGAGCAGTTCTTC. This sequence encodes CAISGGPDRAVTSEIGGEQFF.

This clonotype was observed at least ten times. The J gene is TRBJ2-5, the V gene TRBV19; 7 bases match TRBD2. The ends lost 6 bases at V and 5 bases at J; junction bases unmatched: 9. Germline values: CDR1 LNHDA, CDR2 SQIVND (reference sequence). This CDR3 region has 14 residues. The CDR3, as DNA: TGTGCCAGTAGCTGGAGCGGGAAAGGCGAGACCCAGTACTTC. Translating it yields CASSWSGKGETQYF. Combining the CDR3 with reference TRBV19 and TRBJ2-5 gives the whole variable domain DGGITQSPKYLFRKEGQNVTLSCEQNLNHDAMYWYRQDPGQGLRLIYYSQIVNDFQKGDIAEGYSVSREKKESFPLTVTSAQKNPTAFYLCASSWSGKGETQYFGPGTRLLVL.

This clonotype has ten or more counts. The chain uses TRBV2 and TRBJ2-7, with D maybe TRBD2 (6 bases). Germline CDR1 and CDR2: SNHLY and FYNNEI. Trimming shortened V by 5 bases and J by 2 bases, and 13 bases separated the two germline ends. This CDR3 contains 14 residues. The CDR3 sequence: CASSPSTRTYEQYF. The CDR3 coding sequence is TGTGCCAGCAGTCCATCGACTAGAACCTACGAGCAGTACTTC.

The chain combines TRBV29-1 with TRBJ2-7; D might be TRBD1 (5 bases). Deletions cut 3 bases from V and 9 bases from J, with 15 bases between. The CDR3 is 12 residues long. Per germline, CDR1 SQVTM and CDR2 ANQGSEA. Here the CDR3 reads CSVDLGASGQYF. The CDR3 DNA reads TGCAGCGTTGATCTAGGGGCGTCTGGGCAGTACTTC.

This clonotype has more than one count but fewer than ten. V is TRBV28 and J is TRBJ1-2; TRBD1 is a possible D gene (5 bases). V lost 3 bases and J 3 bases, leaving 17 bases between the germline ends. The CDR3 spans 16 residues. The germline V gene has CDR1 MDHEN and CDR2 SYDVKM. The CDR3 is CASSFTRGVSYYGYTF. In nucleotides, the CDR3 is TGTGCCAGCAGTTTTACGAGGGGAGTTTCTTACTATGGCTACACCTTC.

This chain links TRBV5-1 with TRBJ2-7; D possibly matches TRBD1 or TRBD2 (5 bases each). Between the trimmed V and J ends, which lost 0 bases and 2 bases, there was a span of 9 bases. The V gene's germline CDR1 is SGHRS and CDR2 YFSETQ. This CDR3 spans 14 amino acids. As DNA, the CDR3 is TGCGCCAGCAGCTTGGTCGGGGCCCCCTACGAGCAGTACTTC. It codes for CASSLVGAPYEQYF.

This sequence joins TRBV28 and TRBJ2-4; D remains unclear. Germline values: CDR1 MDHEN, CDR2 SYDVKM. The CDR3 has 16 residues. The V end was cut by 5 bases, the J end by 5 bases, with 19 bases between. This CDR3 reads CASSPKPRIRENIQYF. Here the CDR3 DNA reads TGTGCCAGCAGTCCGAAACCCCGTATACGAGAAAACATTCAGTACTTC.

This clonotype was seen repeatedly, ten times or more. This chain links TRBV11-2 with TRBJ2-1, with D uncertain. The V gene's germline CDR1 is SGHAT and CDR2 FQNNGV. The length of the CDR3 is 14 residues. Between the trimmed V and J ends, which lost 4 bases and 6 bases, there was a span of 13 bases. The CDR3 here is CASSSRMALNEQFF. For the CDR3, the DNA is TGTGCCAGCAGCTCCCGGATGGCCCTCAATGAGCAGTTCTTC.

The rearrangement joins TRBV6-2 or TRBV6-3 to TRBJ2-7; TRBD2 agrees at 9 bases. V dropped 4 bases and J dropped 4; count of bases not matched to a gene: 5. Germline CDR1 is MNHEY and CDR2 is SVGEGT. The CDR3 is made up of 14 amino acids. The CDR3 bases are TGTGCCAGCAGTTTCGCGGGAGGGATGTACGAGCAGTACTTC. Translating it yields CASSFAGGMYEQYF.

The genes are TRBV6-5 and TRBJ2-2; 10 nucleotides match TRBD2. Germline loops: CDR1 MNHEY, CDR2 SVGAGI. The CDR3 extends over 15 amino acids. V shed 2 bases and J 5 bases; nucleotides not matched to a gene: 2. CDR3 residues: CASSYVSGRTGELFF. The CDR3 DNA reads TGTGCCAGCAGTTACGTTAGCGGGAGGACCGGGGAGCTGTTTTTT.

This clonotype appeared a few times. This may be a read error, as it is one base from a much larger clone. The chain has TRBV28 and TRBJ2-7; D gene unclear. CDR1 and CDR2 (germline): MDHEN, SYDVKM. Trimming cost V 7 bases and J 2 bases, with 6 bases left between them. This CDR3 comprises 11 residues. The CDR3 sequence is CASTDTYEQYF. The CDR3 DNA reads TGTGCCAGCACAGACACCTACGAGCAGTACTTC.